One and the same sample provided the 22 T cell receptor beta chains below, sequenced in a study of identical twins. Each CDR3 protein gets one entry after TCRdb re-called the 5' RACE reads with MiXCR. The repertoire holds about 480,000 distinct CDR3 sequences, with approximately 14% as singletons. These data were also filed under a second study, of yellow fever vaccine responses in identical twins.

Specimen: CD4+ T cells sorted from blood. The source of these receptors is a woman under 30 in good health.

The chain is built from TRBV6-5 and TRBJ1-5; D not resolved. The CDR3 loop spans 14 amino acids. Germline CDR1 reads MNHEY; CDR2 reads SVGAGI. The germline V and J ends were trimmed by 0 bases and 2 bases, with 5 bases remaining between them. The CDR3 DNA reads TGTGCCAGCAGTTACTCAGGTGGCAATCAGCCCCAGCATTTT. It specifies CASSYSGGNQPQHF.

There are a few counts of this clonotype. The chain employs TRBV19 and TRBJ1-2; no definite D call. The CDR3 has 13 amino acids. V dropped 0 bases and J dropped 4 bases, with 6 bases sitting between them. Germline V gene sequence: CDR1 LNHDA, CDR2 SQIVND (reference sequence). DNA of the CDR3: TGTGCCAGTAGTATAGAACAGTTCTATGGCTACACCTTC. Protein product: CASSIEQFYGYTF.

There are many counts of this clonotype. V is TRBV29-1 and J is TRBJ2-7; a possible D gene is TRBD1 (5 bases). Germline assignment: CDR1 SQVTM and CDR2 ANQGSEA. The CDR3 runs to 12 residues. The germline V and J ends were trimmed by 5 bases and 2 bases, with 10 bases remaining between them. CDR3 sequence reads: CSVRAGPYEQYF. The CDR3, as DNA: TGCAGCGTTAGGGCAGGGCCCTACGAGCAGTACTTC.

The rearrangement links TRBV2 to TRBJ1-1; no clear D. The CDR3 loop spans 10 amino acids. The V end lost 6 bases, the J end lost 11 bases, and 10 bases lay between the germline ends. CDR1 is SNHLY and CDR2 is FYNNEI in the germline V gene. CDR3 protein: CASREMAAFF. The CDR3 DNA sequence: TGTGCCAGCAGAGAAATGGCCGCTTTCTTT.

This clonotype has at least ten counts. J is TRBJ2-1 and V is TRBV7-9, with TRBD2 matching over 8 bases. The CDR3 sequence is 15 residues long. Germline CDR1 SEHNR, CDR2 FQNEAQ (reference sequence). Trimming took 1 base from V and 8 from J; bases not matched to a gene: 7. The CDR3: CASSLVRGGLDEQFF. The CDR3 coding sequence is TGTGCCAGCAGCTTAGTACGGGGGGGCCTCGATGAGCAGTTCTTC.

The chain couples TRBV4-1 to TRBJ2-1; perhaps TRBD2 as D (5 bases). The CDR3 has 16 amino acids. Trimming cost V 0 bases and J 5 bases, with 14 bases left between them. Germline assignment: CDR1 MGHRA and CDR2 YSYEKL. The CDR3: CASSQEQVRVDNEQFF. For the CDR3, the DNA is TGCGCCAGCAGCCAAGAGCAGGTGCGGGTTGACAATGAGCAGTTCTTC.

V and J are TRBV5-1 and TRBJ2-5; no reliable D call. This CDR3 contains 13 residues. Germline lookup yields CDR1 SGHRS and CDR2 YFSETQ. The V and J ends lost 3 bases and 2 bases respectively, with 8 bases between them. The CDR3 DNA reads TGCGCCAGCAGCTATTTAGTACAAGAGACCCAGTACTTC. It specifies CASSYLVQETQYF.

This clonotype has a handful of counts. The rearrangement links TRBV12-3 or TRBV12-4 to TRBJ2-5; TRBD1 might be the D (6 bases). With 6 bases removed from V and 3 bases from J, the gap between germline ends came to 17 bases. The CDR3 runs 15 residues. CDR3 in DNA: TGTGCCAGCAGCCGTGAGATCGACAGGAAAGAGACCCAGTACTTC. Translating it yields CASSREIDRKETQYF.

In its sample, this clonotype was seen many times. The DNA for the CDR3 is TGCAGCGTTGGTTCCGCCACCTACGAGCAGTACTTC. Translated, it gives CSVGSATYEQYF. The genes are TRBV29-1 and TRBJ2-7; no clear D. Trimming cost V 4 bases and J 2 bases, with 9 bases left between them. The CDR3 length is 12 residues. Germline CDR1 SQVTM, CDR2 ANQGSEA.

This clonotype was picked up a small number of times. The chain combines TRBV7-3 with TRBJ1-1; TRBD1 aligns across 7 bases. The germline V gene encodes CDR1 SGHTA and CDR2 FQGTGA. V was clipped by 5 bases and J by 3 bases; unmatched bases: 3. The CDR3 covers 13 residues. DNA for the CDR3: TGTGCCAGCAGCAACACAGGGGACACTGAAGCTTTCTTT. It encodes CASSNTGDTEAFF. The full variable domain, in which reference TRBV7-3 and TRBJ1-1 provide the parts outside the CDR3, is GAGVSQTPSNKVTEKGKYVELRCDPISGHTALYWYRQSLGQGPEFLIYFQGTGAADDSGLPNDRFFAVRPEGSVSTLKIQRTERGDSAVYLCASSNTGDTEAFFGQGTRLTVV.

This chain uses TRBV20-1 with TRBJ2-5; perhaps TRBD1 as D (6 bases). The germline CDR1 and CDR2 sequences are DFQATT and SNEGSKA (reference sequence). V was trimmed by 4 bases and J by 5 bases, leaving 23 bases between them. CDR3 length equals 16 residues. The CDR3 sequence: CSAISNDRTARETQYF. CDR3 sequence (DNA): TGCAGTGCTATCTCAAACGACCGGACAGCTCGGGAGACCCAGTACTTC.

Only a few counts were recorded for this clonotype. CDR3: CAIKENQGTVGELFF. As DNA, the CDR3 is TGTGCCATCAAAGAAAATCAGGGTACAGTCGGGGAGCTGTTTTTT. The genes are TRBV10-3 and TRBJ2-2; tentative D call: TRBD1 (5 bases). The CDR3 runs to 15 residues. The V and J ends lost 7 bases and 7 bases respectively, with 19 bases between them. Germline V gives CDR1 ENHRY, CDR2 SYGVKD.

The sample holds a few counts of this clonotype. This sequence joins TRBV11-2 and TRBJ2-2; weak D call: TRBD2 (7 bases). Deletions cut 1 base from V and 4 bases from J, with 13 bases between. The CDR3 covers 16 residues. The V gene's germline CDR1 is SGHAT and CDR2 FQNNGV. The CDR3 DNA reads as TGTGCCAGCAGCTTAGTGGCGGGGGCCGCCACCGGGGAGCTGTTTTTT. Encoded protein: CASSLVAGAATGELFF.

The rearrangement joins TRBV7-6 to TRBJ2-7; 7 nucleotides match TRBD1. This CDR3 is 16 amino acids long. With 4 bases clipped from V and 2 bases from J, the junction kept 11 bases outside the gene matches. Germline CDR1 is SGHVS and CDR2 is FNYEAQ. DNA of the CDR3: TGTGCCAGCAGCTCCCTCCGACAGGGATCCACCTACGAGCAGTACTTC. The encoded protein is CASSSLRQGSTYEQYF.

In its sample, this clonotype was seen a few times. The rearrangement joins TRBV20-1 to TRBJ2-5; D is unresolved. Germline loops: CDR1 DFQATT, CDR2 SNEGSKA (reference sequence). The CDR3 is made up of 11 amino acids. V was shortened by 2 bases and J by 4 bases, with 5 bases between the two germline ends. The CDR3 DNA is TGCAGTGCTAGATTTGGAGAGACCCAGTACTTC. This translates into CSARFGETQYF.

The J gene is TRBJ2-3, the V gene TRBV11-3; TRBD1 might be the D (6 bases). Germline V gives CDR1 SGHNT, CDR2 YENEEA. The CDR3 spans 14 residues. V dropped 4 bases and J dropped 7 bases, with 15 bases sitting between them. This CDR3 reads CASSSYREVNTQYF. The CDR3 nucleotides are TGTGCCAGCAGCTCATACAGGGAAGTAAATACGCAGTATTTT.

CDR3 residues: CSVTGVIYNEQFF. The CDR3 DNA reads TGCAGCGTGACGGGAGTTATTTACAATGAGCAGTTCTTC. The rearrangement joins TRBV29-1 to TRBJ2-1; perhaps TRBD2 as D (6 bases). Germline lookup yields CDR1 SQVTM and CDR2 ANQGSEA. The length of the CDR3 is 13 residues. Trimming took 6 bases from V and 4 from J, leaving 13 bases between them.

This clonotype came up a few times. CDR3 nucleotides: TGTGCCAGCAGCTGGAGGACCGCGAACCAAGAGACCCAGTACTTC. Its translation: CASSWRTANQETQYF. The V and J genes are TRBV11-2 and TRBJ2-5; TRBD2 is a possible D gene (5 bases). V was trimmed by 4 bases and J by 0 bases, leaving 12 bases between them. This CDR3 comprises 15 residues. Germline V lookup: CDR1 SGHAT, CDR2 FQNNGV. The full variable domain, its missing parts supplied by reference TRBV11-2 and TRBJ2-5, is EAGVAQSPRYKIIEKRQSVAFWCNPISGHATLYWYQQILGQGPKLLIQFQNNGVVDDSQLPKDRFSAERLKGVDSTLKIQPAKLEDSAVYLCASSWRTANQETQYFGPGTRLLVL.

V gene TRBV27 combines with J gene TRBJ1-5; tentatively, D is TRBD1 (6 bases). The V end lost 8 bases, the J end lost 4 bases, and 12 bases lay between the germline ends. Germline V CDR1 and CDR2: MNHEY, SMNVEV (reference sequence). The CDR3 has 13 residues. The CDR3 spells CASRWTVNQPQHF. CDR3 bases: TGTGCCAGCCGCTGGACAGTGAATCAGCCCCAGCATTTT.

V is TRBV20-1 and J is TRBJ2-2; unclear D gene. CDR3 length: 15 amino acids. V shed 0 bases and J shed 3 bases, with 11 bases lying between them. The germline gives CDR1 DFQATT, CDR2 SNEGSKA (reference sequence). The CDR3: CSARDARPDTGELFF. In DNA form, the CDR3 reads TGCAGTGCTAGAGATGCCAGGCCCGACACCGGGGAGCTGTTTTTT.

The chain uses TRBV4-3 and TRBJ2-7, with a possible D match to TRBD1 (5 bases). The CDR3 has 13 amino acids. Germline V gene lookup returns CDR1 LGHNA and CDR2 YSLEER. The germline V and J ends were trimmed by 6 bases and 3 bases, with 12 bases remaining between them. In nucleotides, the CDR3 is TGCGCCAGCAGTCGACAGATCCTCTACGAGCAGTACTTC. Its translation: CASSRQILYEQYF.

This chain uses TRBV5-1 with TRBJ2-6; 11 bases align to TRBD1. This CDR3 has 17 residues. V lost 4 bases, J lost 1 base, and 4 bases stayed unmatched. The germline CDR1 and CDR2 sequences are SGHRS and YFSETQ. The CDR3, as DNA: TGCGCCAGCAGCCAGGACAGGGGGCTTTCTGGGGCCAACGTCCTGACTTTC. This sequence encodes CASSQDRGLSGANVLTF.